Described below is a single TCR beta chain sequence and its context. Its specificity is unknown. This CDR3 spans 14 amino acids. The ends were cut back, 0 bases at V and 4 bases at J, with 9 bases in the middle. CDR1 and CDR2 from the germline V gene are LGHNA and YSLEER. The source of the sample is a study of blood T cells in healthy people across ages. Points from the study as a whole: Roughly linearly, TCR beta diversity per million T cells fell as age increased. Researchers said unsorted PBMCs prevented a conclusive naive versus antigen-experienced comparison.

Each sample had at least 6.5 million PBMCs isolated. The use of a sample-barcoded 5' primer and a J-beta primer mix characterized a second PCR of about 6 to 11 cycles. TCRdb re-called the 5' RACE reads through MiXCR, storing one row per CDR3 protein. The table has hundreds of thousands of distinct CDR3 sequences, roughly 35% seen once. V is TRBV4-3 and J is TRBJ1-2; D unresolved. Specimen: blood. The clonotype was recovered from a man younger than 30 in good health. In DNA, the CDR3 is TGCGCCAGCAGCCAAGACTGGCCTGGCTATGGCTACACCTTC. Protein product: CASSQDWPGYGYTF.